What follows are 11 T cell receptor beta chains derived from one specimen sequenced in a study of T cells expressing NK-cell markers. TCRdb reanalyzed the 5' RACE reads, giving one entry per CDR3 protein sequence and no DNA. This repertoire includes 400,000 to 550,000 distinct CDR3 sequences. The source material was blood T cells: a sorted CD56 or NKG2C T cell subset, CD4+ or CD8+ T cells, or bulk PBMC T cells (not recorded which). These receptor sequences come from a woman between 18 and 69 years old in good health.

The chain links TRBV5-1 to TRBJ2-1; TCRdb picks TRBD2, but there is no DNA to check that call. The CDR3 sequence is 17 residues long. Germline CDR1 and CDR2: SGHRS and YFSETQ. The CDR3 is CASSLEELAASYNEQFF.

The V gene is TRBV20-1, the J gene TRBJ2-7; the D call of TRBD2 rests on TCRdb alone, since no DNA is present to check it. The CDR3 length is 13 residues. Per germline, CDR1 DFQATT and CDR2 SNEGSKA (reference sequence). This CDR3 is CSAIPHSTYEQYF.

The chain is built from TRBV7-3 and TRBJ2-3; the TCRdb call, TRBD2, lacks DNA for checking. The CDR3 has 17 residues. Germline V gives CDR1 SGHTA, CDR2 FQGTGA. CDR3 residues: CASSPQDFLSGTDTQYF.

This chain joins TRBV7-9 and TRBJ1-2; TCRdb calls TRBD1, which cannot be checked without DNA. In germline, CDR1 is SEHNR, CDR2 FQNEAQ (reference sequence). This CDR3 is 16 amino acids long. CDR3 sequence: CASSSQDRGDNYGYTF.

The chain employs TRBV24-1 and TRBJ2-5; TCRdb outputs TRBD2, but without DNA this stays unchecked. The CDR3 is 16 residues long. Germline CDR1 reads KGHDR; CDR2 reads SFDVKD. The chain's CDR3 is CATSDLSPAGEETQYF.

The chain joins TRBV29-1 to TRBJ1-1; the TCRdb call, TRBD1, lacks DNA for checking. The CDR3 totals 14 residues. CDR1 SQVTM and CDR2 ANQGSEA come from the germline V gene. The CDR3 sequence: CSVVGAGGNTEAFF.

J is TRBJ2-2 and V is TRBV6-5; with no DNA, the TCRdb D assignment of TRBD1 cannot be verified. Germline V CDR1 and CDR2: MNHEY, SVGAGI. This CDR3 is 15 amino acids long. CDR3 region: CASRYRDENTGELFF.

The CDR3 protein is CASSPPGSGMGNEQFF. This chain links TRBV18 with TRBJ2-1; there is no DNA to check the TCRdb D call of TRBD2. Germline V gives CDR1 KGHSH, CDR2 LQKENI. The CDR3 has 16 residues.

The chain uses TRBV2 and TRBJ2-1; TCRdb's D gene call, TRBD2, goes unchecked for lack of DNA. Germline V gives CDR1 SNHLY, CDR2 FYNNEI. The length of the CDR3 is 15 residues. The CDR3 is CASSVRAGAYNEQFF.

The gene calls are TRBV14 and TRBJ2-1; TCRdb proposes TRBD1, but this gene call is untestable without DNA. Germline loops: CDR1 SGHDN, CDR2 FVKESK. This CDR3 spans 15 amino acids. This chain's CDR3 is CASSHLDRDYNEQFF.

This CDR3 reads CASSWTSGNYEQYF. The V gene is TRBV27, the J gene TRBJ2-7; TCRdb names TRBD2, which stays unverified in the absence of DNA. CDR1 and CDR2 from the germline V gene are MNHEY and SMNVEV (reference sequence). This CDR3 contains 14 residues.